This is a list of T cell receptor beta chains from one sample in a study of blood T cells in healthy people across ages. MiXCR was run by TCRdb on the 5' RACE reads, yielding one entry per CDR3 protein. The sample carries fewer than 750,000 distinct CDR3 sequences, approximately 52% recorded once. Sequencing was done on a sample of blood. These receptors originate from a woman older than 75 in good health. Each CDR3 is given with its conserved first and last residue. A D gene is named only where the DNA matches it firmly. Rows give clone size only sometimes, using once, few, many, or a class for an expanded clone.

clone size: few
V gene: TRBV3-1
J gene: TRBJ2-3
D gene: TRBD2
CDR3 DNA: TGTGCCAGCAGCCAAGATCGAACTAGCGTGCAGTATTTT
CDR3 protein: CASSQDRTSVQYF

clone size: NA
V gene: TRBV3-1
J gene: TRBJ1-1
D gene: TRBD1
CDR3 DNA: TGTGCCAGCAGCCACGGACAGGGTGGCACTGAAGCTTTCTTT
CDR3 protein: CASSHGQGGTEAFF

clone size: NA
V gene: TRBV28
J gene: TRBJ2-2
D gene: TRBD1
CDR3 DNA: TGTGCCAGCAAACCGCCGGGACAGGGGACGGCCGGGGAGCTGTTTTTT
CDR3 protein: CASKPPGQGTAGELFF

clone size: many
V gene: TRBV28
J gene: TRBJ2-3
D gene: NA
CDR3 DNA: TGTGCCAGCAAGGAGACGACTAGTTCAGATACGCAGTATTTT
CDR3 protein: CASKETTSSDTQYF

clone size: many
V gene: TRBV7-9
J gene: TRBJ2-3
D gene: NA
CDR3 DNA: TGTGCCAGCCTCACCCCCACAGATACGCAGTATTTT
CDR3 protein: CASLTPTDTQYF

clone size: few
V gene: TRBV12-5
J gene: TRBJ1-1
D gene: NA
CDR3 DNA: TGTGCTAGTGGTTTGTGTTGGGCGAGGACTGAAGCTTTCTTT
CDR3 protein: CASGLCWARTEAFF

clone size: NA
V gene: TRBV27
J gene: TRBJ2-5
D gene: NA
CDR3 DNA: TGTGCCACTATAACTGTGGGGGAGCAGTACTTC
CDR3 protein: CATITVGEQYF

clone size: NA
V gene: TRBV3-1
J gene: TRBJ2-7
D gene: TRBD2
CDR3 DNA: TGTGCCAGCAGCCAAAGAGTGTGGGACGGGAGGACGTACGAGCAGTACTTC
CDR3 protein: CASSQRVWDGRTYEQYF

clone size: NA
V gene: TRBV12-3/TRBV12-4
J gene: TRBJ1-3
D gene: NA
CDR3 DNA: TGTGCCAGCAGTTTCGGTCAGGGGTCTGGAAACACCATATATTTT
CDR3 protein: CASSFGQGSGNTIYF

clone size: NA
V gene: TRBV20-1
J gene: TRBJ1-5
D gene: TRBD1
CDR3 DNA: TGCAGTGCTAGGTCAACAGGGGAGAGCAATCAGCCCCAGCATTTT
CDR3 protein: CSARSTGESNQPQHF

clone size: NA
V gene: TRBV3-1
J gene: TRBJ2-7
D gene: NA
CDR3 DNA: TGTGCCAGCAGCCAAGACCCCGCGTTAGGCGAGCAGTACTTC
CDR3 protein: CASSQDPALGEQYF

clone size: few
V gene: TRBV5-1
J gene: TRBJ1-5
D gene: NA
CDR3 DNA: TGCGCCAGCGGCTTAGAGGGTGTCAGCAATCAGCCCCAGCATTTT
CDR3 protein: CASGLEGVSNQPQHF

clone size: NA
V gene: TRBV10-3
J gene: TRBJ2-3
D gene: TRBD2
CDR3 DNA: TGTGCCACCGGGGACTATCCACGCACAGATACGCAGTATTTT
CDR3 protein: CATGDYPRTDTQYF

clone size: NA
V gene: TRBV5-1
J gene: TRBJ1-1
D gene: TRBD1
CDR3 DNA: TGCGCCAGCAGCCTATCCGGGACAGGGGGGAGTGAAGCTTTCTTT
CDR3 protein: CASSLSGTGGSEAFF

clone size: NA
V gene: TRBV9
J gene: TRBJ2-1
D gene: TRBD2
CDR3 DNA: TGTGCCAGCAGCGTAGCGGGGGGATCTCATGAGCAGTTCTTC
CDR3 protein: CASSVAGGSHEQFF

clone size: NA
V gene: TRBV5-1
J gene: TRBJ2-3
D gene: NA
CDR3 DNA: TGCGCCAGCAGAATCTCCCGTGGGGGACGGGCAGATACGCAGTATTTT
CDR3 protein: CASRISRGGRADTQYF

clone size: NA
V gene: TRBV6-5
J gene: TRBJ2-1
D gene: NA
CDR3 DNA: TGTGCCAGCAACGAACAGCAGAGCTCCAACAATAAGCAGTTCTTC
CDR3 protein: CASNEQQSSNNKQFF

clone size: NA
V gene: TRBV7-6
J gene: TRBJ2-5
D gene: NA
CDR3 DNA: TGTGCCAGCAGCTTAGGGGGGGCAAGGGGAGAGACCCAGTACTTC
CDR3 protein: CASSLGGARGETQYF

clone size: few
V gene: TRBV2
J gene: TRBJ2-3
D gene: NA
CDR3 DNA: TGTGCCATCCCCCCCGGGACTAGCACAGATACGCAGTATTTT
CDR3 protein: CAIPPGTSTDTQYF

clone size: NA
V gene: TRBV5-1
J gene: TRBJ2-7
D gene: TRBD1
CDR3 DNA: TGCGCCAGCAGCACACGACAGGGCTACGAGCAGTACTTC
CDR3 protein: CASSTRQGYEQYF

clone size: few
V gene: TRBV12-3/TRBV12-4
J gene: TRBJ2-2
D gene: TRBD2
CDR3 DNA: TGTGCCAGCAGCATCTCGGGGGGGCGCGGCACCGGGGAGCTGTTTTTT
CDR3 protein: CASSISGGRGTGELFF

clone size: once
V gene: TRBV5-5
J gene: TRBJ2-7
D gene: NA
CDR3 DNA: TGTGCCAGCAGCTTGATCAGGGTGTCCTACGAGCAGTACTTC
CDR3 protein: CASSLIRVSYEQYF